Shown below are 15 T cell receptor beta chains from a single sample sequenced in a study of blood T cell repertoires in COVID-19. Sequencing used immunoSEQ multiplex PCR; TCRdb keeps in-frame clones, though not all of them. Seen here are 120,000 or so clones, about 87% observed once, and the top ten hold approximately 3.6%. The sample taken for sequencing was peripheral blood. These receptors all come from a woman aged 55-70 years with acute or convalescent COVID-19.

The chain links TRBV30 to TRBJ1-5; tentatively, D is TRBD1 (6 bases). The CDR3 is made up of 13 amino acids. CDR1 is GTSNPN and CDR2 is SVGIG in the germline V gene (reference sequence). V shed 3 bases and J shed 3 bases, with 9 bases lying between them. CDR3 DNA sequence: TGTGCCTGGAGCACAGGGACCAATCAGCCCCAGCATTTT. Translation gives CAWSTGTNQPQHF.

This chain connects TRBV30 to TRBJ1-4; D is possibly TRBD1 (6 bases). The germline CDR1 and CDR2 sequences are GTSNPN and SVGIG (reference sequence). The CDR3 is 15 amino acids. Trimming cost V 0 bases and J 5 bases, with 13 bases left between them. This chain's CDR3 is CAWSVRGAGNEKLFF. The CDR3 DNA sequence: TGTGCCTGGAGTGTACGGGGGGCAGGCAATGAAAAACTGTTTTTT.

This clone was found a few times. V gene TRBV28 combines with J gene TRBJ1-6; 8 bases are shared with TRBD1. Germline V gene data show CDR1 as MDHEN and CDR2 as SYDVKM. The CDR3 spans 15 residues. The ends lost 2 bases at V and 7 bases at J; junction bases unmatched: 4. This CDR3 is CASSLRTGKNSPLHF. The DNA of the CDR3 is TGTGCCAGCAGTTTACGGACAGGGAAAAATTCACCCCTCCACTTT.

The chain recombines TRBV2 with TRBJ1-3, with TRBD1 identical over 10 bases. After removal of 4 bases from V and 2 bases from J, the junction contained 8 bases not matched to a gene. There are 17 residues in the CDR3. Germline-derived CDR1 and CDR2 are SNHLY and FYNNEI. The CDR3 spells CASSATGTGAAGNTIYF. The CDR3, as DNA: TGTGCCAGCAGTGCTACCGGGACAGGGGCTGCTGGAAACACCATATATTTT. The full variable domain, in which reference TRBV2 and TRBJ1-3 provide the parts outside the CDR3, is EPEVTQTPSHQVTQMGQEVILRCVPISNHLYFYWYRQILGQKVEFLVSFYNNEISEKSEIFDDQFSVERPDGSNFTLKIRSTKLEDSAMYFCASSATGTGAAGNTIYFGEGSWLTVV.

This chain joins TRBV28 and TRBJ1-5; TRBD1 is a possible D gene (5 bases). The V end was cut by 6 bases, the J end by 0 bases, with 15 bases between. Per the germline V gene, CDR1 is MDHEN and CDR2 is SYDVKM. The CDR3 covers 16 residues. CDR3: CASRPDRTISNQPQHF. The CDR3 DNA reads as TGTGCCAGCAGGCCCGATCGGACAATTAGCAATCAGCCCCAGCATTTT.

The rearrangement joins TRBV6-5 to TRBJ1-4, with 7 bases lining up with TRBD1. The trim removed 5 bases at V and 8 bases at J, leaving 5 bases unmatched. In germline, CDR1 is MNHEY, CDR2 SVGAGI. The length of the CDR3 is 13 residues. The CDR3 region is CASSRQGREKLFF. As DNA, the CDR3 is TGTGCCAGCAGTCGACAGGGCAGGGAAAAACTGTTTTTT.

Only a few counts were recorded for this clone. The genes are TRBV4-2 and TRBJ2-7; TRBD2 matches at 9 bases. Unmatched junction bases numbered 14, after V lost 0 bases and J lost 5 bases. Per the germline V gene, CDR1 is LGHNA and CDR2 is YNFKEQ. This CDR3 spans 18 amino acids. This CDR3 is CASSQDLGTLAGNDEQYF. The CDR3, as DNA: TGTGCCAGCAGCCAAGATTTGGGAACCCTAGCGGGAAACGACGAGCAGTACTTC.

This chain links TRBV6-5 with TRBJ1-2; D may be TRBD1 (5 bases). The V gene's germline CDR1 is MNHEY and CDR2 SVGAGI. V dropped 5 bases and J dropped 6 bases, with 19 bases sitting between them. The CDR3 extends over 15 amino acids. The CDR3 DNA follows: TGTGCCAGCAGTCAGGGTCCAAGTTTTACGAATGGCTACACCTTC. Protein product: CASSQGPSFTNGYTF.

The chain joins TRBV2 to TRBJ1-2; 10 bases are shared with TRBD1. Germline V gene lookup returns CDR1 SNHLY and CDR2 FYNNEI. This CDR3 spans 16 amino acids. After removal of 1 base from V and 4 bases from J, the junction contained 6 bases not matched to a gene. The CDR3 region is CASSEGTGGLGYGYTF. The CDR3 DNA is TGTGCCAGCAGTGAAGGGACAGGGGGTCTAGGCTATGGCTACACCTTC.

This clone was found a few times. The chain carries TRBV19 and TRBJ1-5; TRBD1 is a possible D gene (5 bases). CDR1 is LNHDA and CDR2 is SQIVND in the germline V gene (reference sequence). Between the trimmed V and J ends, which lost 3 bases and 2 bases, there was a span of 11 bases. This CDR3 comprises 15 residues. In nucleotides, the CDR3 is TGTGCCAGTAGTATCGGTAGCAGGGGCAATCAGCCCCAGCATTTT. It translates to CASSIGSRGNQPQHF.

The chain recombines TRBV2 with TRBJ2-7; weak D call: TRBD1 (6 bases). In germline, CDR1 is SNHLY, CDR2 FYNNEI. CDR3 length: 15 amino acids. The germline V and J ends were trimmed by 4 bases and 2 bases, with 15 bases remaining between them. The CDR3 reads CASSGSGTLPYEQYF. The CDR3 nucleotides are TGTGCCAGCAGTGGGTCGGGGACACTACCCTACGAGCAGTACTTC.

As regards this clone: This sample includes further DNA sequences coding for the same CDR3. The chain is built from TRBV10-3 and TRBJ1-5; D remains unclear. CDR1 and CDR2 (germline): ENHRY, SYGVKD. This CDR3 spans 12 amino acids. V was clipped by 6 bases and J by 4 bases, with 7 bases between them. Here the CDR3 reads CAISGGNQPQHF. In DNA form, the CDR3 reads TGTGCCATCAGCGGAGGGAATCAGCCCCAGCATTTT.

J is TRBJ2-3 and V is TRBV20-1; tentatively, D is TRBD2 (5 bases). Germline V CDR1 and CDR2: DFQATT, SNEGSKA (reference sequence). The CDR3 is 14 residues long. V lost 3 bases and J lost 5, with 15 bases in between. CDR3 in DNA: TGCAGTGCTAGTGAAACGGGATCGGTAGATACGCAGTATTTT. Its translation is CSASETGSVDTQYF.

The CDR3 spells CASSERQPNGELFF. The CDR3 DNA follows: TGTGCCAGTTCAGAGAGACAGCCGAACGGGGAGCTGTTTTTT. This chain links TRBV18 with TRBJ2-2, with D perhaps TRBD1 (5 bases). Trimming left V 9 bases short and J 7 bases short, with 18 bases between. This CDR3 is built from 14 residues. Per germline, CDR1 KGHSH and CDR2 LQKENI.

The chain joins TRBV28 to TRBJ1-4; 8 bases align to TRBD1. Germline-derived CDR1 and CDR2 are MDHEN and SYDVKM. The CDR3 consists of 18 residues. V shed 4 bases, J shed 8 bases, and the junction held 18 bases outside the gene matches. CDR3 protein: CASSSLITGGGMKEKLFF. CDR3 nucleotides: TGTGCCAGCAGTTCCTTGATTACAGGGGGAGGGATGAAAGAAAAACTGTTTTTT. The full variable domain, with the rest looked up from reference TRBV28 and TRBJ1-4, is DVKVTQSSRYLVKRTGEKVFLECVQDMDHENMFWYRQDPGLGLRLIYFSYDVKMKEKGDIPEGYSVSREKKERFSLILESASTNQTSMYLCASSSLITGGGMKEKLFFGSGTQLSVL.